The 16 T cell receptor beta chains in this list originate from one sample, sequenced in a study of cytomegalovirus exposure and HLA in healthy donors. The study ran its PCR with 60 Vbeta and 13 Jbeta primers. This table comes from immunoSEQ multiplex PCR, and its TCRdb copy is limited to in-frame clones, with some not included. The sample consists of around 100,000 clones, approximately 70% of them appearing once. Sequences were obtained from PBMCs. The receptors stem from a man aged 30 to 45 in good health and CMV-seropositive.

This clone was seen a handful of times. The chain combines TRBV7-9 with TRBJ2-1; 14 nucleotides agree with TRBD2. Trimming removed 4 bases from V and 3 bases from J; junction bases left unmatched: 8. Germline V lookup: CDR1 SEHNR, CDR2 FQNEAQ (reference sequence). The CDR3 sequence is 18 residues long. CDR3 sequence reads: CASSSGLAGVTLYNEQFF. CDR3 sequence (DNA): TGTGCCAGCAGCTCGGGACTAGCGGGAGTGACTCTCTACAATGAGCAGTTCTTC.

This sequence joins TRBV21-1 and TRBJ2-5; the table's D call, TRBD1, was not checked against the DNA. TRBV21-1 represents a pseudogene. CDR3 length: 17 residues. CDR3 protein: CASSKGEGGRSWETQYF. In DNA, the CDR3 is TGTGCCAGCAGCAAAGGAGAAGGGGGCAGAAGCTGGGAGACCCAGTACTTC.

The V call is TRBV4-3, the J call TRBJ2-3; TRBD2 is a possible D gene (6 bases). V lost 3 bases and J lost 0, with 10 bases in between. Germline lookup yields CDR1 LGHNA and CDR2 YSLEER. The CDR3 runs to 15 residues. For the CDR3, the DNA is TGCGCCAGCAGCCAGACTAGTTATAGCACAGATACGCAGTATTTT. As protein: CASSQTSYSTDTQYF.

The chain has TRBV5-6 and TRBJ1-1; D gene uncertain. The germline V gene has CDR1 SGHDT and CDR2 YYEEEE. V lost 2 bases to trimming and J lost 8 bases, with 10 bases between them. This CDR3 contains 12 residues. The CDR3 spells CASSLDTPEAFF. The CDR3 region has the DNA TGTGCCAGCAGCTTAGACACACCAGAAGCTTTCTTT.

This chain links TRBV1 with TRBJ1-4. TRBV1 is marked as a pseudogene. The CDR3 has 15 residues. The DNA of the CDR3 is TGCACCAGCAGCCGCCGCCCGGGGACTAATGAAAAACTGTTTTTT. Translating it yields CTSSRRPGTNEKLFF.

J is TRBJ2-1 and V is TRBV6-1; tentatively, D is TRBD1 (6 bases). Germline V lookup: CDR1 MNHNS, CDR2 SASEGT. The CDR3 has 15 amino acids. The V end lost 3 bases, the J end lost 6 bases, and 15 bases lay between the germline ends. CDR3 nucleotide sequence: TGTGCCAGCAGTGACACAGGGCTAGGGTCCAATGAGCAGTTCTTC. The encoded protein is CASSDTGLGSNEQFF.

This clone appeared a few times. The chain links TRBV27 to TRBJ2-7; D unclear. Trimming left V 5 bases short and J 2 bases short, with 19 bases between. The CDR3 totals 16 residues. CDR1 and CDR2 (germline): MNHEY, SMNVEV (reference sequence). CDR3 in DNA: TGTGCCAGCAGTCCGAAATTGACCCCTTGGGCCTACGAGCAGTACGTC. Its protein is CASSPKLTPWAYEQYV.

This clone has more than one count but fewer than ten. V is TRBV14 and J is TRBJ2-3; 7 nucleotides align to TRBD2. CDR3 length: 18 amino acids. Germline V gives CDR1 SGHDN, CDR2 FVKESK. V was pared by 0 bases and J by 2 bases, with 11 bases of the junction left unmatched. This chain's CDR3 is CASSQEGSRDYHTDTQYF. For the CDR3, the DNA is TGTGCCAGCAGCCAAGAGGGAAGCCGGGACTACCACACAGATACGCAGTATTTT.

The rearrangement joins TRBV19 to TRBJ2-3, with a tentative D call TRBD1 (5 bases). The germline V and J ends were trimmed by 5 bases and 5 bases, with 8 bases remaining between them. Germline lookup yields CDR1 LNHDA and CDR2 SQIVND (reference sequence). The CDR3 is 12 residues long. The CDR3, as DNA: TGTGCCAGTAGTGGGGCAATAGATACGCAGTATTTT. Protein product: CASSGAIDTQYF.

This clone was seen a handful of times. CDR3: CASTTGGTDTQYF. The CDR3 DNA reads TGTGCCAGCACGACAGGCGGAACAGATACGCAGTATTTT. The chain recombines TRBV19 with TRBJ2-3; a possible D gene is TRBD1 (6 bases). Germline CDR1 reads LNHDA; CDR2 reads SQIVND (reference sequence). The CDR3 is 13 residues long. Trimming left V 9 bases short and J 3 bases short, with 13 bases between.

This clone has just a few counts. This chain links TRBV5-1 with TRBJ2-3; 8 bases are a match to TRBD1. Germline CDR1 is SGHRS and CDR2 is YFSETQ. The CDR3 contains 14 residues. With V trimmed by 4 bases and J by 2 bases, 3 bases remained unmatched. CDR3 in DNA: TGCGCCAGCAGCACAGGGGGGCTCACAGATACGCAGTATTTT. Translation: CASSTGGLTDTQYF.

V is TRBV5-6 and J is TRBJ1-2; D not resolved. The V gene lost 0 bases and the J gene lost 8 bases, with 14 bases spanning the gap. The germline gives CDR1 SGHDT, CDR2 YYEEEE. The CDR3 runs to 14 residues. Here the CDR3 DNA reads TGTGCCAGCAGCTTGGCAGACCCTTCGGGGGGCTACACCTTC. Its translation: CASSLADPSGGYTF.

This clone was found once. The rearrangement uses TRBV7-9 and TRBJ2-7; 11 bases line up with TRBD1. The CDR3 runs 13 residues. Germline CDR1 reads SEHNR; CDR2 reads FQNEAQ (reference sequence). Written as DNA, the CDR3 is TGTGCCAGCAGCCTTGGGACAGGGGGGCCCAGGGACGTC. Its translation is CASSLGTGGPRDV.

The sample holds a few counts of this clone. The chain has TRBV27 and TRBJ2-3, with D possibly being TRBD2 (5 bases). The CDR3 contains 13 residues. V gave up 4 bases and J gave up 15 bases, with 20 bases separating them. The germline V gene encodes CDR1 MNHEY and CDR2 SMNVEV (reference sequence). CDR3 loop: CASSSGGSGVAYF. CDR3 coding DNA: TGTGCCAGCAGTTCCGGAGGAAGCGGAGTTGCATATTTT.

V is TRBV5-5 and J is TRBJ1-4; D ambiguous. Trimming left V 2 bases short and J 0 bases short, with 11 bases between. CDR3 size: 16 residues. CDR1 is SGHKS and CDR2 is YYEKEE in the germline V gene (reference sequence). This CDR3 reads CASSFPRFATNEKLFF. In DNA, the CDR3 is TGTGCCAGCAGCTTCCCTAGATTTGCAACTAATGAAAAACTGTTTTTT.

The chain recombines TRBV19 with TRBJ1-1; 9 bases fit TRBD1. The V gene end was trimmed by 3 bases and the J gene end by 10 bases; junction bases not matched to a gene: 9. The germline gives CDR1 LNHDA, CDR2 SQIVND (reference sequence). The CDR3 has 14 residues. This CDR3 reads CASSIAGTGKGAFF. CDR3 in DNA: TGTGCCAGTAGTATCGCCGGGACAGGGAAGGGAGCTTTCTTT.